This T cell receptor (beta chain) was identified in a study of beta chain features in type 1 diabetes. Study as a whole: Patient and healthy donor groups were alike in age, gender and cell yields. Study findings and constraints: The study found fewer insertions and more deletions at VDJ junctions in type 1 diabetes patients. In comparison with healthy donors, patients had naive, central memory and Treg TCRB repertoires that appeared more similar.

V was pared by 3 bases and J by 9 bases, with 9 bases between. This CDR3 is 11 amino acids long. Germline values: CDR1 DFQATT, CDR2 SNEGSKA (reference sequence). Expressed TCRB transcripts were sequenced because the isolated RNA had all been reverse transcribed beforehand. About 4 million reads was the average for naive, central memory and regulatory T cell samples. Sequencing used immunoSEQ multiplex PCR; TCRdb keeps in-frame clones, though not all of them. The table includes hundreds of thousands of clones, approximately 14% detected once. In its sample, this clone was seen a few times. Its antigen is as yet unknown.

This chain uses TRBV20-1 with TRBJ2-1, with D possibly called TRBD1 or TRBD2 (5 bases each). The sequenced material came from naive CD4+ T cells from blood. The TCR originated in a man younger than 45 in good health. The CDR3 sequence: CSASGGPEQFF. CDR3 sequence (DNA): TGCAGTGCTAGTGGGGGTCCTGAGCAGTTCTTC.